The 10 T cell receptor beta chains below come from one sample, sequenced in a study of cytotoxic CD8 clonotypes in ibrutinib-treated CLL. Sequenced by immunoSEQ multiplex PCR; TCRdb stores in-frame clones only, minus some. The sample contains tens of thousands of clones, 90% of which appear only once. The starting material was PBMCs, obtained after 12 months of ibrutinib treatment. The receptors here all came from a human donor with chronic lymphocytic leukemia.

Many counts were recorded for this clone. The chain carries TRBV7-9 and TRBJ1-4; 8 nucleotides agree with TRBD1. The germline CDR1 and CDR2 sequences are SEHNR and FQNEAQ (reference sequence). The CDR3 loop spans 17 amino acids. With V trimmed by 5 bases and J by 3 bases, 11 bases remained unmatched. In DNA form, the CDR3 reads TGTGCCAGCAGCGTAGAGGGGCAGGGGGCCGCTAATGAAAAACTGTTTTTT. Its translation is CASSVEGQGAANEKLFF.

This clone was found once. V is TRBV9 and J is TRBJ2-2, with D possibly matching TRBD1 (6 bases). Trimming stripped 4 bases from V and 1 base from J, with 11 bases between. Germline CDR1 and CDR2: SGDLS and YYNGEE. The CDR3 totals 15 residues. The CDR3 spells CASSYGQMNTGELFF. CDR3 nucleotide sequence: TGTGCCAGCAGCTACGGACAGATGAACACCGGGGAGCTGTTTTTT.

J is TRBJ2-1 and V is TRBV7-3, with no clear D. CDR3 length equals 17 residues. V lost 2 bases and J lost 0, with 14 bases in between. The germline gives CDR1 SGHTA, CDR2 FQGTGA. The CDR3, as DNA: TGTGCCAGCAGCTTAGTGGCATCAGCGAGCTCCTACAATGAGCAGTTCTTC. Translation: CASSLVASASSYNEQFF.

The chain is built from TRBV2 and TRBJ2-1; possibly TRBD1 for D (6 bases). Deletions cut 6 bases from V and 14 bases from J, with 20 bases between. The CDR3 is 13 residues long. The germline CDR1 and CDR2 sequences are SNHLY and FYNNEI. DNA for the CDR3: TGTGCCAGCAGCTATATAACGGGGTCAGGGGAGTTCTTC. Its protein is CASSYITGSGEFF. The full variable domain, its missing parts supplied by reference TRBV2 and TRBJ2-1, is EPEVTQTPSHQVTQMGQEVILRCVPISNHLYFYWYRQILGQKVEFLVSFYNNEISEKSEIFDDQFSVERPDGSNFTLKIRSTKLEDSAMYFCASSYITGSGEFFGPGTRLTVL.

V is TRBV5-4 and J is TRBJ2-7; TRBD1 is a possible D gene (6 bases). The CDR3 loop spans 14 amino acids. Germline CDR1 and CDR2: SGHNT and YYREEE (reference sequence). V was trimmed by 0 bases and J by 3 bases, leaving 10 bases between them. This chain's CDR3 is CASSLEQGFYEQYF. CDR3 in DNA: TGTGCCAGCAGCTTGGAGCAGGGGTTCTACGAGCAGTACTTC.

The chain has TRBV7-3 and TRBJ2-7; TRBD2 agrees at 8 bases. The CDR3 is made up of 16 amino acids. Germline CDR1 SGHTA, CDR2 FQGTGA. J lost 2 bases, V lost 4 bases, and 10 bases had no gene match. DNA for the CDR3: TGTGCCAGCAGCTGGGGGTCAAGAGCGGGAGCCTACGAGCAGTACTTC. Its translation: CASSWGSRAGAYEQYF.

This chain uses TRBV5-4 with TRBJ1-1; 7 nucleotides agree with TRBD1. Germline loops: CDR1 SGHNT, CDR2 YYREEE (reference sequence). The V and J ends lost 4 bases and 3 bases, in that order; junction bases with no gene match: 3. CDR3 length: 13 amino acids. CDR3 in amino acids: CASSITGDTEAFF. For the CDR3, the DNA is TGTGCCAGCAGCATCACAGGGGACACTGAAGCTTTCTTT.

The rearrangement links TRBV30 to TRBJ1-3, with a tentative D call TRBD1 (6 bases). Trimming cost V 8 bases and J 4 bases, with 15 bases left between them. The germline CDR1 and CDR2 sequences are GTSNPN and SVGIG (reference sequence). This CDR3 is built from 13 residues. The CDR3 DNA reads as TGTGCCGGGACATTAGGGGGAGGAAACACCATATATTTT. Residues: CAGTLGGGNTIYF.

The chain recombines TRBV7-2 with TRBJ2-1; 12 bases match TRBD1. The ends lost 3 bases at V and 4 bases at J; junction bases unmatched: 7. CDR3 length equals 17 residues. The germline V gene encodes CDR1 SGHTA and CDR2 FQGNSA. The CDR3 loop reads CASSFAGTGGRYNEQFF. The CDR3, as DNA: TGTGCCAGCAGCTTCGCCGGGACAGGGGGCAGGTACAATGAGCAGTTCTTC.

Worth noting for this clone: Other DNA sequences in the same sample also yield this CDR3. The chain combines TRBV30 with TRBJ1-1; tentative D call: TRBD1 (6 bases). Trimming removed 3 bases from V and 4 bases from J, with 9 bases in between. The V gene's germline CDR1 is GTSNPN and CDR2 SVGIG (reference sequence). The CDR3 runs 12 residues. The CDR3: CAWRGRGTEAFF. The CDR3 nucleotides are TGTGCCTGGAGGGGCAGGGGCACTGAAGCTTTCTTT.